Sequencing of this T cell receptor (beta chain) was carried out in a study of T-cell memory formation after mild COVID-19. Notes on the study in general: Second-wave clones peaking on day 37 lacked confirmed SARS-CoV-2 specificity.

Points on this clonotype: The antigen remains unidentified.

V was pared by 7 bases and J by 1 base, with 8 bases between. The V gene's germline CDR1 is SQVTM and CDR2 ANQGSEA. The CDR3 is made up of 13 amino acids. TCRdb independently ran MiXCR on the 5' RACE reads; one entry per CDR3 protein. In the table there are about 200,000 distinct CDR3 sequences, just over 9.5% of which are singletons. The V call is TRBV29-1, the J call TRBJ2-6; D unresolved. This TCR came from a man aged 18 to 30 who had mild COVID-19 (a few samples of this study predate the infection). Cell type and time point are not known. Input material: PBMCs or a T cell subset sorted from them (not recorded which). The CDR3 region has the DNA TGCAGCGCGGCACCGTCTGGGGCCAACGTCCTGACTTTC. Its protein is CSAAPSGANVLTF.